This paragraph covers one TCR beta chain sequence. Its antigen remains unidentified. Alongside a J-beta primer mix, a sample-barcoded 5' primer served in a second PCR lasting roughly 6 to 11 cycles. The template-switch adaptor was a 5' adaptor with 12 random nucleotides. It tagged each cDNA molecule. Using its own MiXCR run on the 5' RACE reads, TCRdb lists one record per CDR3 protein. The data hold 1.5 million to 2 million distinct CDR3 sequences, with approximately 40% observed a single time. The germline V gene has CDR1 SQVTM and CDR2 ANQGSEA. The CDR3 totals 15 residues. The V end lost 4 bases, the J end lost 11 bases, and 26 bases lay between the germline ends. The data stem from a study of blood T cells in healthy people across ages. Whole-study results and caveats: Estimated diversity that came from one million T cells was considered an underestimate. A roughly linear fall in TCR beta diversity per million T cells was seen with increasing age.

This sequence was found in a human donor in good health. Specimen: blood. V usage is TRBV29-1 and J usage is TRBJ1-1, with D possibly being TRBD1 (6 bases). CDR3 in amino acids: CSVGPLRGGRGDAFF. The CDR3 nucleotides read TGCAGCGTTGGACCCCTGAGGGGGGGAAGAGGGGACGCTTTCTTT.